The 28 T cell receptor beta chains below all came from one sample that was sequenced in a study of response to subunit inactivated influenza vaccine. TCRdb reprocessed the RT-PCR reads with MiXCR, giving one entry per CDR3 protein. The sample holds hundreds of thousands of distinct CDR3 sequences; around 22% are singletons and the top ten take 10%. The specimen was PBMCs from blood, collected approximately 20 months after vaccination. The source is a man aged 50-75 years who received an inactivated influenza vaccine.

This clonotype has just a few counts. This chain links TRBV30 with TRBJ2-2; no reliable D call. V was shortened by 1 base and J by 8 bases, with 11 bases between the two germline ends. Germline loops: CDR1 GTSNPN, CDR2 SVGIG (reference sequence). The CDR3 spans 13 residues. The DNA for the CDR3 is TGTGCCTGGAGTGAATGGTTGAGAGGGGAGCTGTTTTTT. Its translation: CAWSEWLRGELFF. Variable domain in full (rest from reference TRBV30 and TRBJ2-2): SQTIHQWPATLVQPVGSPLSLECTVEGTSNPNLYWYRQAAGRGLQLLFYSVGIGQISSEVPQNLSASRPQDRQFILSSKKLLLSDSGFYLCAWSEWLRGELFFGEGSRLTVL.

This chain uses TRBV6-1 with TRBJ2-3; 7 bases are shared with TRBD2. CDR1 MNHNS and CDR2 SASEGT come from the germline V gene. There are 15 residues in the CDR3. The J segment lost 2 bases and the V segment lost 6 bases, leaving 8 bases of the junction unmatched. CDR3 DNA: TGTGCCAGCAGGGTGCCGGGACTACTCACAGATACGCAGTATTTT. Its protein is CASRVPGLLTDTQYF.

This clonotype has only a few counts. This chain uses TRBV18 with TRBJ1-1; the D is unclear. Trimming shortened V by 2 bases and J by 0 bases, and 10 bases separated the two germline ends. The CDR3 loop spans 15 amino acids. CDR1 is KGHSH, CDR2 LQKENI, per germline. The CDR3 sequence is CASSPGFGVNTEAFF. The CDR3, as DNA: TGTGCCAGCTCACCAGGTTTTGGGGTGAACACTGAAGCTTTCTTT.

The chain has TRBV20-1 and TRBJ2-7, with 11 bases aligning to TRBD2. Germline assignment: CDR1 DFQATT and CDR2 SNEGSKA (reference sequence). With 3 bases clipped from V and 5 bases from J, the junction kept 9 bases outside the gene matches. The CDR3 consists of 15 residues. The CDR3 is CSARATSGRFDEQYF. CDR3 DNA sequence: TGCAGTGCTAGGGCTACTAGCGGGAGATTCGACGAGCAGTACTTC.

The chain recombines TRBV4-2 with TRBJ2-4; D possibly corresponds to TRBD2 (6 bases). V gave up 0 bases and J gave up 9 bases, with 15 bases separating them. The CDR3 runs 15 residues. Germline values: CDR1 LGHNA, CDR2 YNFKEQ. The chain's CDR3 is CASSQDLAGTGIQYF. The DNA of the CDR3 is TGTGCCAGCAGCCAAGACTTGGCGGGGACGGGCATTCAGTACTTC.

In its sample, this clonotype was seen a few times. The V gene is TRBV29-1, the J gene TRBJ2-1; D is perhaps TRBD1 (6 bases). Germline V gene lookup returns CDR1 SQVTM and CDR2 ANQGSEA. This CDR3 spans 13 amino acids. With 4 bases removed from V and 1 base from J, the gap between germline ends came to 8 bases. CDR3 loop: CSVGQDSYNEQFF. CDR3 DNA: TGCAGCGTTGGACAGGATTCCTACAATGAGCAGTTCTTC.

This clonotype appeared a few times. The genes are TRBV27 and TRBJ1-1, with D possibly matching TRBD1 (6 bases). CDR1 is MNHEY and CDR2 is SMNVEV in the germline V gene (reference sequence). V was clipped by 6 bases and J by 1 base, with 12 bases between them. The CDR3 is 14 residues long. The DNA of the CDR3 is TGTGCCAGCAGATTGGGACATTCGAACACTGAAGCTTTCTTT. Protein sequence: CASRLGHSNTEAFF.

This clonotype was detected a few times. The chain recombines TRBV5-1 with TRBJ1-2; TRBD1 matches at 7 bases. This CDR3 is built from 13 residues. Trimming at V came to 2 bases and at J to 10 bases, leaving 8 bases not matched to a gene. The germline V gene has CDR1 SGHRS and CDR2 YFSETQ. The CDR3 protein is CASSLETGSAYTF. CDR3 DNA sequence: TGCGCCAGCAGCTTAGAGACAGGGAGTGCCTACACCTTC.

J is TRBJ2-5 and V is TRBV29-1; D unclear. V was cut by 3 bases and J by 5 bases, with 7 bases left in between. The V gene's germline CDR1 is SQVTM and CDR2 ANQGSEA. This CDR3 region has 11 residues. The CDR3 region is CSVEAQETQYF. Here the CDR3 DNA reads TGCAGCGTTGAGGCCCAGGAGACCCAGTACTTC.

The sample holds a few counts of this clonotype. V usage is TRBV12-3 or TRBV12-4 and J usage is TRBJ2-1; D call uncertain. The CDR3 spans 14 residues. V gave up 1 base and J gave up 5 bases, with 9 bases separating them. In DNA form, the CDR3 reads TGTGCCAGCAGTTTAGGAGGCGGAGACAATGAGCAGTTCTTC. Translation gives CASSLGGGDNEQFF.

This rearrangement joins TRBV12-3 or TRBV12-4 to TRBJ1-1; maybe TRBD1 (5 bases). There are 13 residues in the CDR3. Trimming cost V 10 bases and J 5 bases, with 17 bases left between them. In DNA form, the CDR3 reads TGTGCCACCTTTACGGCGGGGGGAACTGAAGCTTTCTTT. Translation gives CATFTAGGTEAFF.

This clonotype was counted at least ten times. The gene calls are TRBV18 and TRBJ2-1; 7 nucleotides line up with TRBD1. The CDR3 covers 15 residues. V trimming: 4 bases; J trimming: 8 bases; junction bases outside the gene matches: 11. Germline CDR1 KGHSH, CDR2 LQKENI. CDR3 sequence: CASSQEGQVRDEQFF. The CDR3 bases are TGTGCCAGCTCACAAGAAGGACAGGTCCGTGATGAGCAGTTCTTC.

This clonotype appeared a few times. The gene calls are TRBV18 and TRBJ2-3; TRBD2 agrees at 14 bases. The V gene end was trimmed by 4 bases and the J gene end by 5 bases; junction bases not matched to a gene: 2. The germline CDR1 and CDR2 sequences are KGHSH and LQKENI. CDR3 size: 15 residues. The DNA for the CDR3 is TGTGCCAGCTCACGGACTAGCGGGGGGCGAGATACGCAGTATTTT. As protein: CASSRTSGGRDTQYF.

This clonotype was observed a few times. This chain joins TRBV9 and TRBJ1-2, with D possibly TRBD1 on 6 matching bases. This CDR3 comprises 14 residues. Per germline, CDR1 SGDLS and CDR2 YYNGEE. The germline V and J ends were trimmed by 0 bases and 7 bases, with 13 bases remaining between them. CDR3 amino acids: CASSVEGRGSGYTF. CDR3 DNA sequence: TGTGCCAGCAGCGTAGAAGGCAGGGGTTCTGGCTACACCTTC.

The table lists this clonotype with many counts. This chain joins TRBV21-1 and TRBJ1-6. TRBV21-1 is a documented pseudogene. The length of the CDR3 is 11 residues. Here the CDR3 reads CASSRSIFVSF. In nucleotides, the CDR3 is TGTGCCAGCAGCCGTTCCATCTTTGTCTCCTTT.

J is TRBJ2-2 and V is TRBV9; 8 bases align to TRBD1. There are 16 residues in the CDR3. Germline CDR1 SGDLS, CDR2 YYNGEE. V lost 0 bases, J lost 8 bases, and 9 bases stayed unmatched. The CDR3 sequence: CASSVAENRGRGELFF. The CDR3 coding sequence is TGTGCCAGCAGCGTAGCAGAAAACAGGGGGAGGGGGGAGCTGTTTTTT.

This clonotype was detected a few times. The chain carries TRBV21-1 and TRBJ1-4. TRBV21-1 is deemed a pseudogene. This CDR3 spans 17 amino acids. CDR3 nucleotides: TGTGCCAGCAGCAAAAAAGCTTCGGGGACAACTAATGAAAAACTGTTTTTT. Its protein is CASSKKASGTTNEKLFF.

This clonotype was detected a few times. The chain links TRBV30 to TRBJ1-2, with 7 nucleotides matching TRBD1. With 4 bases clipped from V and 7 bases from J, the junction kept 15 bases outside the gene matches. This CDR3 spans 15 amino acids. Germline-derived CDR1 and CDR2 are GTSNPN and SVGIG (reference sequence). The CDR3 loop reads CAWTLTWASGGGYTF. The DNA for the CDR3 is TGTGCCTGGACCCTAACGTGGGCGTCAGGGGGTGGCTACACCTTC.

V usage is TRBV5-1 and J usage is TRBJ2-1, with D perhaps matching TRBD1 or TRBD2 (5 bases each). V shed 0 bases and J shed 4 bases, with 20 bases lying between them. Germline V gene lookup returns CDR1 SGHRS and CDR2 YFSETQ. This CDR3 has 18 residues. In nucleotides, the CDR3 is TGCGCCAGCAGCTTGGCCGGGTTCGGGGCTACGGGTTACAATGAGCAGTTCTTC. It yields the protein CASSLAGFGATGYNEQFF. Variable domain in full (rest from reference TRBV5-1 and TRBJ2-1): KAGVTQTPRYLIKTRGQQVTLSCSPISGHRSVSWYQQTPGQGLQFLFEYFSETQRNKGNFPGRFSGRQFSNSRSEMNVSTLELGDSALYLCASSLAGFGATGYNEQFFGPGTRLTVL.

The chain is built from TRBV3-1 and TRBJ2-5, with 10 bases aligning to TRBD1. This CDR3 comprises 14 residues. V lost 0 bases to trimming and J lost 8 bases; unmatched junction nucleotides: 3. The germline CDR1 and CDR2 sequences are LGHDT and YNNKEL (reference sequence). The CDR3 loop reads CASSQEGQGGTQYF. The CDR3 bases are TGTGCCAGCAGCCAAGAAGGACAGGGGGGAACCCAGTACTTC.

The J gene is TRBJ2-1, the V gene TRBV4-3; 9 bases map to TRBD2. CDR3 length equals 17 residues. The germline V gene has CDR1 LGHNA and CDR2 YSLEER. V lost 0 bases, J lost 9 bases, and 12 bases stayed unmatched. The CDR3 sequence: CASSQDTSRGREVEQFF. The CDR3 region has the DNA TGCGCCAGCAGCCAAGATACAAGTCGCGGGAGGGAGGTTGAGCAGTTCTTC.

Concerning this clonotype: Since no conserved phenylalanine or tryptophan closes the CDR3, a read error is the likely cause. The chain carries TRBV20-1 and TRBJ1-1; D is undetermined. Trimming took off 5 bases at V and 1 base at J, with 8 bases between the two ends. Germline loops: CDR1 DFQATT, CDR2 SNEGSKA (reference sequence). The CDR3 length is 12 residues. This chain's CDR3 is CSAGGWNTEAFC. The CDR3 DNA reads TGCAGTGCTGGAGGTTGGAACACTGAAGCTTTCTGT.

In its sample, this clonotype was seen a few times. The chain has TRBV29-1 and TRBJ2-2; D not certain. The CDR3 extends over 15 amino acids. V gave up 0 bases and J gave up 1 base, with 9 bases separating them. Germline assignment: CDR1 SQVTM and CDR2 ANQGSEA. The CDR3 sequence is CSVEERRKNTGELFF. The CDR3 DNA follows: TGCAGCGTTGAAGAGCGTCGGAAGAACACCGGGGAGCTGTTTTTT.

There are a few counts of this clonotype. The CDR3: CSGEGIYGYTF. The CDR3 DNA follows: TGCAGCGGAGAAGGGATATATGGCTACACCTTC. The chain uses TRBV29-1 and TRBJ1-2; D unclear. Per germline, CDR1 SQVTM and CDR2 ANQGSEA. The CDR3 loop spans 11 amino acids. Trimming pared 7 bases from V and 5 bases from J, leaving 11 bases between.

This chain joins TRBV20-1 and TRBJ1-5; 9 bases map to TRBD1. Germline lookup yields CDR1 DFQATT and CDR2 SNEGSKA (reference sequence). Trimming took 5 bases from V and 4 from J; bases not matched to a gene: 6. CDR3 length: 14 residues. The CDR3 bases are TGCAGTGCTGGGACAGGGCGTGAGAATCAGCCCCAGCATTTT. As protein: CSAGTGRENQPQHF.

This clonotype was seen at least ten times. CDR3 loop: CASSFSQNLGNTIYF. DNA for the CDR3: TGTGCCAGCAGTTTTTCGCAGAACCTTGGAAACACCATATATTTT. This chain links TRBV12-3 or TRBV12-4 with TRBJ1-3; D gene uncertain. V was pared by 3 bases and J by 3 bases, with 12 bases between. The CDR3 length is 15 residues.

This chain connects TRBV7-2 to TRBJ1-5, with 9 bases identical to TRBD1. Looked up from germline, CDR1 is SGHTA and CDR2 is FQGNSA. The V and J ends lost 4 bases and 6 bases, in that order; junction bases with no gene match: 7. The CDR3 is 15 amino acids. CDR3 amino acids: CASSYSTGGRQPQHF. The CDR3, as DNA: TGTGCCAGCAGCTACTCCACAGGGGGCCGTCAGCCCCAGCATTTT.

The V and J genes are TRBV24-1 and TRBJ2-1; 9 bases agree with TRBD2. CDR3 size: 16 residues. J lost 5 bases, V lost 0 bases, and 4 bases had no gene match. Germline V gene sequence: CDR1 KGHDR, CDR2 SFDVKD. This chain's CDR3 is CATSDLLSGGNNEQFF. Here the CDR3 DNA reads TGTGCCACCAGTGATTTGCTGAGCGGGGGGAACAATGAGCAGTTCTTC.